This section outlines one T cell receptor (beta chain) sequence together with its context. Germline assignment: CDR1 SGHNT and CDR2 YYREEE (reference sequence). This CDR3 is 14 amino acids long. V was cut by 0 bases and J by 2 bases, with 8 bases left in between. The data were obtained in a study of blood T cell repertoires in COVID-19. Overall study: The origin of the acute and convalescent COVID-19 samples was the United States, Italy and Spain. T cells, B-cell-depleted T cells, or PBMCs supplied cDNA or gDNA.

Original handling: It was from reference gene primer amplification that nucleated cell counts were estimated. The protocol was immunoSEQ multiplex PCR, while the TCRdb copy is restricted to in-frame clones and leaves out a portion. That table supplies the V and J calls and clone size; D and trimming were determined from the DNA. The profile covers more than 200,000 clones, with 84% appearing a single time and roughly 1.4% taken by the ten largest. This sequence was found in a woman in her 40s who had recovered from COVID-19. This chain joins TRBV5-4 and TRBJ2-5; D not resolved. Sequencing used peripheral blood. The CDR3 is CASSLGDIQETQYF. The CDR3 nucleotides read TGTGCCAGCAGCTTGGGCGACATTCAAGAGACCCAGTACTTC.